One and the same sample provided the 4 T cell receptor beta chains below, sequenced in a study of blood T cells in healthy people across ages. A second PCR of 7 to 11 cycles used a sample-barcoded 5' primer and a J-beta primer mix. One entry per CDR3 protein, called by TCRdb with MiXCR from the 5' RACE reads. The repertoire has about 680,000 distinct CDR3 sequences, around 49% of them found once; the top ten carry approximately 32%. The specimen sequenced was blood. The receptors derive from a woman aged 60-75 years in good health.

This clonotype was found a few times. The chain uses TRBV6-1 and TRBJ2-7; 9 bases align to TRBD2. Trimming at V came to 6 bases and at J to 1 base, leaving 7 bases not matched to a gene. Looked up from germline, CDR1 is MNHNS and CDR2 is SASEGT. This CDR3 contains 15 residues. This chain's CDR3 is CASSVVLAGSYEQYF. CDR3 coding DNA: TGTGCCAGCAGCGTGGTGCTAGCGGGATCCTACGAGCAGTACTTC.

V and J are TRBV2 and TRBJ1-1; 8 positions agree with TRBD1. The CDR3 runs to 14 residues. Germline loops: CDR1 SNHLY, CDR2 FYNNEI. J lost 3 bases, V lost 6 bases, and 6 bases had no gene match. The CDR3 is CASSKTGADTEAFF. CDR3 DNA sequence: TGTGCCAGCAGCAAGACAGGGGCAGACACTGAAGCTTTCTTT.

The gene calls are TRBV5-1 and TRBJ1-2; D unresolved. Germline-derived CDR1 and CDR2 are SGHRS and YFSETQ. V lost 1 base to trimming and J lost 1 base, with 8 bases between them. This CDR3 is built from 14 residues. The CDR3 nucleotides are TGCGCCAGCAGCTTGAATCCGGGTAACTATGGCTACACCTTC. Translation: CASSLNPGNYGYTF. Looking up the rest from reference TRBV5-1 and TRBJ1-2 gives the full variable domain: KAGVTQTPRYLIKTRGQQVTLSCSPISGHRSVSWYQQTPGQGLQFLFEYFSETQRNKGNFPGRFSGRQFSNSRSEMNVSTLELGDSALYLCASSLNPGNYGYTFGSGTRLTVV.

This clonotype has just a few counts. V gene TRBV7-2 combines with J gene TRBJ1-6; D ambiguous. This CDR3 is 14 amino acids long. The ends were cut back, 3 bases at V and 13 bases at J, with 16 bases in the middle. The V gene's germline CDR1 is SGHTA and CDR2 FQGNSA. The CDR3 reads CASSFSDLMTPLHF. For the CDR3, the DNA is TGTGCCAGCAGCTTCTCGGACCTGATGACCCCCCTCCACTTT.